This TCR beta chain was captured in a study of siplizumab effects on memory and regulatory T cells (dated by TCRdb to the late 2010s). General notes on the study: The study looked at the effect of siplizumab, an anti-CD2 antibody, on alloreactive T-cell subsets in allogeneic mixed lymphocyte reactions made from human PBMCs.

Results and caveats for the whole study, not just this receptor: The cumulative frequency of alloreactive sequences that could be traced back to unstimulated CD4+ memory T cells was significantly reduced by siplizumab. A naive or memory phenotype could not be assigned to roughly 75-96% of proliferating CD4+ or CD8+ clones. The suppressive function of proliferating Tregs from siplizumab cultures was not functionally confirmed. Among mappable alloreactive CD4+ clones, the Treg-derived fraction averaged approximately 63% with siplizumab versus roughly 29% in control reactions. Greater diversity appeared to be present in unstimulated naive T cells than in memory T cells, and a substantial contribution to the alloresponse seemed to be made by naive cells. Sequences below about 10^-5 frequency were poorly captured, so only a minor fraction of alloreactive clones could be mapped to unstimulated subsets.

Regarding this clone: Its binding antigen is unknown. There are no base qualities to consult, and no much larger clone falls within one base.

Unstimulated CD4+ memory cells were also sequenced in three donor pairs, together with CD4+ naive, CD8+ TEMRA, CD8+ naive and CD8+ effector memory subsets. Sorted unstimulated T cells, along with proliferating T cells recovered from mixed lymphocyte reactions, underwent TCRbeta CDR3 sequencing. Fresh whole blood from approximately 11 HLA-typed healthy donors served as the source for isolating PBMCs. Library creation used the immunoSEQ multiplex PCR assay. Roughly 10^5 TCR templates per sample were assayed on the deep sequencing platform. Genomic DNA extracted from sorted T cells was the material used for TCRbeta CDR3 sequencing. The study's own analysis went as follows. Clonal analysis of TCRbeta CDR3 data was done in the R programming language. Alloreactive CD4+ and CD8+ clones were defined by comparing unstimulated samples with post-reaction CFSE-low samples. Regulatory or non-regulatory origin was assigned to alloreactive CD4+ clones by matching of sequences to sorted unstimulated Treg and non-Treg repertoires. This immuneACCESS table, as held by TCRdb, lists in-frame sequences with V and J called but not all clones. Of the missing ones, under half trace to an unresolved V gene in checked studies; the others have no known cause. V and J calls and clone size follow that table, whereas D and trimming were derived from the DNA. Within this sample are more than 60,000 clones, with roughly 96% of them counted one time only. The top ten clonotypes cover about 0.1% of the sample.

Sequencing used naive CD8+ T cells sorted from blood. Taken with the paper, the label for cell subset or site translates to: unstimulated naive T cells. The clonotype originates from a human donor in good health.

For the CDR3, the sequence is CASSESPPASTDTQYF. The DNA sequence follows: TGTGCCAGCAGTGAATCCCCCCCGGCCAGCACAGATACGCAGTATTTT. The chain joins TRBV2 to TRBJ2-3, with the D gene uncertain. V loses 2 bases of germline sequence and J loses 0 bases, and the interval between the two ends is 12 bases. The CDR3 holds 16 amino acids from the cysteine to the phenylalanine. CDR3 DNA is the only sequence kept; it has 48 bases, read in frame from the first base. CDR1 is given as SNHLY and CDR2 as FYNNEI, both from the germline V gene.